Listed here is a single T cell receptor (beta chain). Antigen unknown. This entry comes from a study of cytomegalovirus exposure and HLA in healthy donors. The PCR ran on 60 Vbeta and 13 Jbeta primers. The data were produced by immunoSEQ multiplex PCR, yet TCRdb's version contains in-frame clones alone and is incomplete. The sample yields roughly 100,000 clones, roughly 13% seen once. The study, taken as a whole, reports: Researchers counted about 150 TCR beta chains as cytomegalovirus-associated.

The CDR3 totals 14 residues. Germline CDR1 MDHEN, CDR2 SYDVKM. V lost 3 bases to trimming and J lost 5 bases; unmatched junction nucleotides: 5. The chain recombines TRBV28 with TRBJ2-5, with TRBD2 matching 8 bases. This TCR derives from a man aged 35 to 55 in good health and CMV-seropositive. The sample consisted of PBMCs. CDR3 DNA sequence: TGTGCCAGCAGTTTCCCGGGAGGGTCCGAGACCCAGTACTTC. This codes for CASSFPGGSETQYF.